This T cell receptor (beta chain) comes out of a study of CD8 T cells in ankylosing spondylitis. Whole-study results and caveats: Reportedly, significant enrichment of disease-linked clones occurred in matched ankylosing spondylitis synovial fluid. Disease-linked clones were CD8+ and relatively rare in peripheral blood. Blood of patients with ankylosing spondylitis appeared to be characterized by a TCR beta motif of eight or nine highly homologous variants.

The germline gives CDR1 SGHRS, CDR2 YFSETQ. Trimming at V came to 4 bases and at J to 1 base, leaving 6 bases not matched to a gene. The CDR3 covers 16 residues. Quantitative 5'-RACE with molecular barcodes was used to make the TCR beta libraries. One entry per CDR3 protein, called by TCRdb with MiXCR from the 5' RACE reads. This table holds around 540,000 distinct CDR3 sequences, roughly 13% found once. This clonotype has a handful of counts. Its antigen is currently unknown. The genes are TRBV5-1 and TRBJ2-3; 10 bases are shared with TRBD2. This sequence originates from a male donor with ankylosing spondylitis. What was sequenced was blood, either unsorted or a sorted T cell fraction (not recorded which). Written as DNA, the CDR3 is TGCGCCAGCAGCCTCCTAGCGGGAGCAGGCACAGATACGCAGTATTTT. Translation: CASSLLAGAGTDTQYF.